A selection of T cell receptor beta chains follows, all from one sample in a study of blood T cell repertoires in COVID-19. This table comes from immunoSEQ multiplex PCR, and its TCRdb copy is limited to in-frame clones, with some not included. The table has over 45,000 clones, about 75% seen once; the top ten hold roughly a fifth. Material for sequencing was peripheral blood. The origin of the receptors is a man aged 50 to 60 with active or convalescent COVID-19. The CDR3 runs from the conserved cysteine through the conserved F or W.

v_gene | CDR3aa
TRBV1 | CTSSRALLAVSTDTQYF
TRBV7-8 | CASSLDSTGNTIYF
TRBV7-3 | CASSPGLAGGAGAAETQYF
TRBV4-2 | CASSKSNSGAGTGELFF
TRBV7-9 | CARTRSGGWTEAFF
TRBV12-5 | CASGLSRIQSGSYEQYF
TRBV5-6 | CASSPGTGDYPTNEKLFF
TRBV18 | CASSPARGNTEAFF
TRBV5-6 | CASSSGWRSPLHF
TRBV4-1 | CASSQPGLAGENNEQFF
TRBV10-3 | CAISESPGANTEAFF
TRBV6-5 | CASSSGQGNTEAFF
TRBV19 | CARHGGAGGAAFF
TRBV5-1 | CASSLVQAGELFF
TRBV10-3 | CAISLDGNTDTQYF
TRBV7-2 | CASSLDGTRYYEQFF
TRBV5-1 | CASSLEALPYNEQFF
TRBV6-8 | CASSYSPTGLYEQYF
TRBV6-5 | CASSQTSGPTYEQYF
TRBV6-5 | CASQGLVSTEAFF
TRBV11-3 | CASSATRNAEAFF